This TCR beta chain comes out of a study of blood T cell repertoires in COVID-19. Study-wide background: Both acute and convalescent COVID-19 samples were obtained from the United States, Italy and Spain. T cells, B-cell-depleted T cells, or PBMCs provided the cDNA or gDNA that served as material.

Germline V gives CDR1 LGHDT, CDR2 YNNKEL (reference sequence). Trimming took 3 bases from V and 5 from J; bases not matched to a gene: 10. The CDR3 consists of 16 residues. This clone was detected only once. The authors' processing: The assay estimated nucleated cells by amplifying reference gene primers. Here immunoSEQ multiplex PCR was the method, and the copy in TCRdb shows in-frame clones only, minus some. V and J calls plus clone size are reproduced from that table; the DNA served to infer D and trimming. The repertoire holds 350,000 to 450,000 clones, with around nine tenths as singletons. The source is a human donor in a cohort sampled during active COVID-19. This sequence joins TRBV3-1 (or the pseudogene TRBV3-2) and TRBJ2-5; 9 positions agree with TRBD2. The sample taken for sequencing was peripheral blood. As DNA, the CDR3 is TGTGCCAGCAGCCACCTTACGGGACTAGCAAAGGAGACCCAGTACTTC. It translates to CASSHLTGLAKETQYF.